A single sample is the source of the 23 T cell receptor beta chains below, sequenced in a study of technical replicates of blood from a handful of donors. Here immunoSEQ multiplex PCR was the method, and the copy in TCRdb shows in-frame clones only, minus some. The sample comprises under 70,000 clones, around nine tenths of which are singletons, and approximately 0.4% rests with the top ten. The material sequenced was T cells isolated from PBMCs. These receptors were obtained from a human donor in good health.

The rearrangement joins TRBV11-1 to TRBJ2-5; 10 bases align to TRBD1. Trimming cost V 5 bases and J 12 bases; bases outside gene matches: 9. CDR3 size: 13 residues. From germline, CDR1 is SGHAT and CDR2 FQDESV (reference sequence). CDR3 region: CASSRRQGAREYF. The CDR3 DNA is TGTGCCAGCAGCCGGCGACAGGGGGCAAGGGAGTACTTC.

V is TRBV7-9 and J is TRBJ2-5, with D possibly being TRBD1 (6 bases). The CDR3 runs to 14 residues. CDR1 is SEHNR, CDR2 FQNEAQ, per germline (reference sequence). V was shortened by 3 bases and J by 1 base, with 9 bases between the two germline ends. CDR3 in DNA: TGTGCCAGCAGCTTCGGCAGGGGCCAAGAGACCCAGTACTTC. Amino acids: CASSFGRGQETQYF.

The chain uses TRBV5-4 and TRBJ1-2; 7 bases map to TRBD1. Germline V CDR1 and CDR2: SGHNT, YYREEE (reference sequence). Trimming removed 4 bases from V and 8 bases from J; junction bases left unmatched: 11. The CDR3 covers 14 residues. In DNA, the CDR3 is TGTGCCAGCAGCCACAGACAGGGCCAGGAGGGCTACACCTTC. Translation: CASSHRQGQEGYTF.

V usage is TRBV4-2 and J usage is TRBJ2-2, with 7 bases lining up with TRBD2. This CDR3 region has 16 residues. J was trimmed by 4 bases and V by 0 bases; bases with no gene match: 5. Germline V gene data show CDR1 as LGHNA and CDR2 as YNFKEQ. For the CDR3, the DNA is TGTGCCAGCAGCCAAGATCCGGGAGGTTCCACCGGGGAGCTGTTTTTT. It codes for CASSQDPGGSTGELFF.

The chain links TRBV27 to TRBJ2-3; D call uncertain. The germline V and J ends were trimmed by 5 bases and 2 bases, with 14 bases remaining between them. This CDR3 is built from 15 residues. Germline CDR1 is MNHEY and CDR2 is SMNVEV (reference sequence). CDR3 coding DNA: TGTGCCAGCAGTCCCACGTGGCTTCACACAGATACGCAGTATTTT. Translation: CASSPTWLHTDTQYF.

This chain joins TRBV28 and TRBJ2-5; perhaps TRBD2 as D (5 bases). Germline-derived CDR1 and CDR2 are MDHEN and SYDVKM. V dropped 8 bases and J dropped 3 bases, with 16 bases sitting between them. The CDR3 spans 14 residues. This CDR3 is CASEEVGMEETQYF. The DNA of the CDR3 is TGTGCCAGCGAGGAGGTTGGGATGGAAGAGACCCAGTACTTC.

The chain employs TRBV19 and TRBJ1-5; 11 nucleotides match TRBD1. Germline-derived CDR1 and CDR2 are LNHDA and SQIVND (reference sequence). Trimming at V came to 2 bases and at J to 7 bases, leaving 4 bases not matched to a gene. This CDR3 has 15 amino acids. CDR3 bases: TGTGCCAGTAGTATAAGGGGACAGGGGGGACAGCCCCAGCATTTT. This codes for CASSIRGQGGQPQHF. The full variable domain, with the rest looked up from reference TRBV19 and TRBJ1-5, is DGGITQSPKYLFRKEGQNVTLSCEQNLNHDAMYWYRQDPGQGLRLIYYSQIVNDFQKGDIAEGYSVSREKKESFPLTVTSAQKNPTAFYLCASSIRGQGGQPQHFGDGTRLSIL.

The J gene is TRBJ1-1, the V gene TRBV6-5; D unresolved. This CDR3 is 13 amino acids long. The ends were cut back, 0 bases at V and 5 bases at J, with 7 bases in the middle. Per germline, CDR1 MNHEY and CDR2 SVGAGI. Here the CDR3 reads CASSYSEQTEAFF. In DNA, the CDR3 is TGTGCCAGCAGTTACTCGGAACAGACTGAAGCTTTCTTT.

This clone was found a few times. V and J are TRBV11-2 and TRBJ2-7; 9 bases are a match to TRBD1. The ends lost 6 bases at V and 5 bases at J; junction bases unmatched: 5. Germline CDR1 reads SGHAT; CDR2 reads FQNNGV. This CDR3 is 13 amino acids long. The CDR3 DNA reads TGTGCCAGCAGTTCGGGACAGGGTAACGAGCAGTACTTC. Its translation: CASSSGQGNEQYF.

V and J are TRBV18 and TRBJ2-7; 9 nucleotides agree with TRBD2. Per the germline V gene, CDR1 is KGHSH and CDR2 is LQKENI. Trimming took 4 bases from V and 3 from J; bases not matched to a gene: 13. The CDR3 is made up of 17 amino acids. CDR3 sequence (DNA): TGTGCCAGCTCACAGTCAGCTTCGTCTAGCGGGGTCTACGAGCAGTACTTC. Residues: CASSQSASSSGVYEQYF.

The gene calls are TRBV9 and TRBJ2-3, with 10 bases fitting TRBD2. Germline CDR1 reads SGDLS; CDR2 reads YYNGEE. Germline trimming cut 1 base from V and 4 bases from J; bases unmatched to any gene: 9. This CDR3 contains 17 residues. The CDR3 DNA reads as TGTGCCAGCAGCGTATCCTATCTAGCGGGAGTGGCAGATACGCAGTATTTT. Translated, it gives CASSVSYLAGVADTQYF.

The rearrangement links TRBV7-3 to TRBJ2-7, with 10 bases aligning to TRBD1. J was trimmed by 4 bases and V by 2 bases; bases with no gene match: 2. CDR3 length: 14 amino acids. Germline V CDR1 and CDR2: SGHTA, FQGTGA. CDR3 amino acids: CASSLGTGEYEQYF. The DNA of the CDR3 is TGTGCCAGCAGCTTAGGGACAGGGGAATACGAGCAGTACTTC.

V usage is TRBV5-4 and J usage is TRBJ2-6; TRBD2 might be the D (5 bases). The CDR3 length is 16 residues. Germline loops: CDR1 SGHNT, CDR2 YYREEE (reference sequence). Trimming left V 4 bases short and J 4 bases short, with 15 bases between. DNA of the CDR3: TGTGCCAGCAGCCCGGACTTTTATGCAGGGGCCAACGTCCTGACTTTC. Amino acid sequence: CASSPDFYAGANVLTF.

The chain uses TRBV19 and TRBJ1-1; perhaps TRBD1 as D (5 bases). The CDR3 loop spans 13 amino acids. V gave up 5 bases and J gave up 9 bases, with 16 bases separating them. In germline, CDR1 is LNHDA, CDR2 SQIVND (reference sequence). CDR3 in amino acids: CASSLGQIQQAFF. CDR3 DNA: TGTGCCAGTAGTTTAGGACAAATACAACAAGCTTTCTTT.

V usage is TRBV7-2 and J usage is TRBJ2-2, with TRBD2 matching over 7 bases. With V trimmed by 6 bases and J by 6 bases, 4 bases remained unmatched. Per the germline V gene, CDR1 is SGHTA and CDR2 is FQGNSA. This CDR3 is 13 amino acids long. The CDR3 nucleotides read TGTGCCAGCAGACTAGGACTAGCCGGGGAGCTGTTTTTT. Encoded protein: CASRLGLAGELFF.

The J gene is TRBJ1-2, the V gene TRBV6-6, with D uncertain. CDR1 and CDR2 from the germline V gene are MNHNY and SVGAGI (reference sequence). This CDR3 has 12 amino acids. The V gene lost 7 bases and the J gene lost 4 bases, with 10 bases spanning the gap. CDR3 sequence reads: CASTKSSYGYTF. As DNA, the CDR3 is TGTGCCAGCACCAAGTCTAGCTATGGCTACACCTTC.

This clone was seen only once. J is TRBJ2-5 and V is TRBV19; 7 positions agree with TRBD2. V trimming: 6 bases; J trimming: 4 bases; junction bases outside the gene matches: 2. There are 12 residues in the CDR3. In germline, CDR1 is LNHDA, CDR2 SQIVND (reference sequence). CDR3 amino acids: CASRAGTETQYF. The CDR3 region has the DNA TGTGCCAGTAGAGCGGGGACAGAGACCCAGTACTTC.

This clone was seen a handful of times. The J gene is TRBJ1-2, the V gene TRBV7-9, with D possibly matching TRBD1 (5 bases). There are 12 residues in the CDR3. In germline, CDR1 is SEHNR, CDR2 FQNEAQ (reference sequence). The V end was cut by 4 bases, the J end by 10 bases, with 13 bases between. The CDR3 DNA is TGTGCCAGCAGCTGGGGACTAACCGACTACACCTTC. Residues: CASSWGLTDYTF.

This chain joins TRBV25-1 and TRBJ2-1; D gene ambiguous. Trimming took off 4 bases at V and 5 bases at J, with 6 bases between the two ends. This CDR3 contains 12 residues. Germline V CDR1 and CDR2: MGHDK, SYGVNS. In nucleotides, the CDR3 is TGTGCCAGCAGTGGATACAACAATGAGCAGTTCTTC. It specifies CASSGYNNEQFF.

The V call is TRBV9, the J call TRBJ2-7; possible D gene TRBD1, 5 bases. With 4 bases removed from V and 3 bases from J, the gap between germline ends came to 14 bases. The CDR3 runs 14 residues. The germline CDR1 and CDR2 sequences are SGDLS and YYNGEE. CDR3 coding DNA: TGTGCCAGCAGCCTATTTGACAGATTCTACGAGCAGTACTTC. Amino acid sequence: CASSLFDRFYEQYF.

CDR3 sequence (DNA): TGTGCCAGCAGCTTAGCTGGCAGCTACAATGAGCAGTTCTTC. It yields the protein CASSLAGSYNEQFF. The V and J genes are TRBV7-6 and TRBJ2-1; D not certain. Germline assignment: CDR1 SGHVS and CDR2 FNYEAQ. V was pared by 0 bases and J by 3 bases, with 6 bases between. The CDR3 is 14 residues long.

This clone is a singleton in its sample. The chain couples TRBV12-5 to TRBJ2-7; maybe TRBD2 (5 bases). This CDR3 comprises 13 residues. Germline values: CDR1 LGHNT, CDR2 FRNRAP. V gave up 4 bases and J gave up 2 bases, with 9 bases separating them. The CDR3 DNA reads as TGTGCTAGTGGTTCTGTCGGGACCTACGAGCAGTACTTC. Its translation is CASGSVGTYEQYF.

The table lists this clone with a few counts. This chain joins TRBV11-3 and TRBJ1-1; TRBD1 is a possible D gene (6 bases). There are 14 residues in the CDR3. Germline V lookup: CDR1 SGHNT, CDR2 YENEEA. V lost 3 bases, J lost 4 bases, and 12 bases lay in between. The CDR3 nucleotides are TGTGCCAGCAGCTTGGGGGCCTCGAGCACTGAAGCTTTCTTT. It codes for CASSLGASSTEAFF.